This T cell receptor (beta chain) was profiled in a study of blood T cells in healthy people across ages. Study outcomes and limitations: The CMV status of each donor remained undetermined, and this could have confounded shifts in expanded clonotypes. Long-lived and aged donors differed, with more naive CD4+ cells and higher diversity in the long-lived.

Sample-barcoded 5' priming and a J-beta primer mix drove a second PCR of about 7 to 11 cycles. No fewer than 2.5 million CDR3-containing paired-end reads came from each sample. Each CDR3 protein gets one entry after TCRdb re-called the 5' RACE reads with MiXCR. The table shows about 930,000 distinct CDR3 sequences, with just under 30% occurring only once. The CDR3 totals 12 residues. Germline CDR1 and CDR2: SGDLS and YYNGEE. The V end lost 3 bases, the J end lost 6 bases, and 9 bases lay between the germline ends. As to this clonotype: What it recognizes is unknown.

The sample was also reused in another study, on T cells of mothers and their children. From that second work: All extracted RNA went into cDNA synthesis, around 1.4 ug per 15 ul.

This TCR came from a woman between 40 and 50 years old in good health. The chain links TRBV9 to TRBJ1-2; D not certain. The sample consisted of blood. CDR3 DNA sequence: TGTGCCAGCAGCGGGGGTCTCCATGGCTACACCTTC. Amino acid sequence: CASSGGLHGYTF. Supplemented by reference TRBV9 and TRBJ1-2, the full variable domain reads DSGVTQTPKHLITATGQRVTLRCSPRSGDLSVYWYQQSLDQGLQFLIQYYNGEERAKGNILERFSAQQFPDLHSELNLSSLELGDSALYFCASSGGLHGYTFGSGTRLTVV.